The present T cell receptor (beta chain) was sequenced within a study of CD8 T cells in ankylosing spondylitis (dated by TCRdb to 2016 to 2017). With regard to the full study: To find TCR variants linked to disease, the study profiled T cell receptor beta repertoires in ankylosing spondylitis patients and healthy donors. The whole study cohort included 85 to 120 healthy donors and around 24 ankylosing spondylitis patients. Peripheral blood was sampled, and synovial fluid was also collected from ankylosing spondylitis patients. General findings and caveats noted by the study authors: Some of the motif variants had been reported before in the synovial fluid and blood of reactive arthritis patients, a finding that suggests common disease-initiation mechanisms. The disease-linked clones were reported to be significantly enriched in matched synovial fluid samples from ankylosing spondylitis patients. The disease-linked clones showed a CD8+ phenotype and occurred at relatively low frequencies in peripheral blood. A TCR beta motif of fewer than 10 highly homologous amino acid variants appeared characteristic of blood from ankylosing spondylitis patients.

For CDR1 and CDR2, the germline V gene lists SGHRS and YFSETQ. From the cysteine up to the phenylalanine, the CDR3 has a length of 14 residues. The kept DNA is CDR3 alone, 42 bases in frame from the first base. The V end gives up 4 bases and the J end 5 bases, leaving 4 bases in the junction not matched to a gene. The instrument given in TCRdb is Illumina HiSeq 2500. TCR beta libraries were prepared by quantitative 5'-RACE with molecular barcodes. The study's own analysis went as follows. A new computational method, built on a probabilistic model of VDJ rearrangement, was used to identify disease-linked TCR variants. The public reads were quality trimmed at Q25 with fastp and then assembled into clones with MiXCR by TCRdb, keeping productive beta chains. One record per CDR3 amino acid sequence lists the most common genes and DNA. TCRdb assigned the V and J calls; the authors' analysis was not used. Counted in this sample were 350,000 or so distinct CDR3 sequences; 8% of them appeared once. 13% to 15% of the sample is taken by the ten largest.

Details on this clonotype: The antigen this receptor binds is unknown. Base qualities are not at hand, and no much larger clone is one base apart.

Here the chain combines TRBV5-1 and TRBJ2-1, and 9 junction bases match TRBD1. The sequence was obtained from a male donor with ankylosing spondylitis. Material: blood, either unsorted or a sorted T cell fraction (not recorded which). The sequenced DNA is TGCGCCAGCAGCACGGGACAGGGACACAATGAGCAGTTCTTC. It specifies CASSTGQGHNEQFF.